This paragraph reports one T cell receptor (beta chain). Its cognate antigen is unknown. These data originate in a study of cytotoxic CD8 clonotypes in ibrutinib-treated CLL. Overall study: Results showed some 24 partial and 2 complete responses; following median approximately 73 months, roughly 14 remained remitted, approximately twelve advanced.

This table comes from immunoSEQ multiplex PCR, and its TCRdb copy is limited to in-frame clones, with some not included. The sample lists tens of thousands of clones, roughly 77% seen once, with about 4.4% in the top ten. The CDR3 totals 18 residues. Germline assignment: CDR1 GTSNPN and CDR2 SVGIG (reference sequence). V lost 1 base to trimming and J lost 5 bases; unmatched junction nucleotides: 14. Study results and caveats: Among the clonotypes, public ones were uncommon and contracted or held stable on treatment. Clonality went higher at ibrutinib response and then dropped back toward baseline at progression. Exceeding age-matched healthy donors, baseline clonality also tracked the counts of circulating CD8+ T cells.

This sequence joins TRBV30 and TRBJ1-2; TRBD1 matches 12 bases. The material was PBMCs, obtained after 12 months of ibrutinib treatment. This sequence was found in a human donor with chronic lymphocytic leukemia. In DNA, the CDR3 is TGTGCCTGGAGTGGACCACCGGGGACAGGGGGCGTGCTGTATGGCTACACCTTC. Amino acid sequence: CAWSGPPGTGGVLYGYTF.